This is a list of T cell receptor beta chains from one sample in a study of T cell responses to AZD1222 COVID-19 vaccine. Profiling relied on immunoSEQ multiplex PCR, and the TCRdb table lists in-frame clones only, not all of them. The sample contains tens of thousands of clones, 80% to 90% of which appear only once. The sequencing used peripheral blood, collected on day 0 of AZD1222 vaccination. These receptors all stem from an adult in good health. Both conserved end residues are part of each CDR3. The D gene is left open where the match is weak. Clone size appears in some rows only: once, few, many, or a class for an expanded clone.

d_call: .
clone_size: .
j_call: TRBJ2-5
v_call: TRBV11-3
cdr3_nt: TGTGCCAGCAGTGGTAGTGGGGTACAGGAGACCCAGTACTTC
cdr3_aa: CASSGSGVQETQYF

d_call: .
clone_size: .
j_call: TRBJ1-3
v_call: TRBV6-5
cdr3_nt: TGTGCCAGCACGTCTCGAAACTCTGGAAACACCATATATTTT
cdr3_aa: CASTSRNSGNTIYF

d_call: .
clone_size: .
j_call: TRBJ2-2
v_call: TRBV6-2/TRBV6-3
cdr3_nt: TGTGCCAGCAGTTACCGATTAACCGGGGAGCTGTTTTTT
cdr3_aa: CASSYRLTGELFF

d_call: .
clone_size: .
j_call: TRBJ2-1
v_call: TRBV19
cdr3_nt: TGTGCCAGTAGTATATCCAGCAACAATGAGCAGTTCTTC
cdr3_aa: CASSISSNNEQFF

d_call: .
clone_size: .
j_call: TRBJ1-2
v_call: TRBV4-2
cdr3_nt: TGTGCCACTACATTCGGTGACGGTGCTAACTATGGCTACACCTTC
cdr3_aa: CATTFGDGANYGYTF

d_call: .
clone_size: .
j_call: TRBJ1-5
v_call: TRBV19
cdr3_nt: TGTGCCAGTAGTATAGGATCATTGGAGGTCAGTCAGCCCCAGCATTTT
cdr3_aa: CASSIGSLEVSQPQHF

d_call: .
clone_size: .
j_call: TRBJ1-6
v_call: TRBV11-3
cdr3_nt: TGTGCCAGCAGCCTGGGGAATTCACCCCTCCACTTT
cdr3_aa: CASSLGNSPLHF

d_call: .
clone_size: .
j_call: TRBJ2-1
v_call: TRBV7-3
cdr3_nt: TGTGCCAGCAGCATCGACGGGAGCTCCTACAATGAGCAGTTCTTC
cdr3_aa: CASSIDGSSYNEQFF

d_call: TRBD1
clone_size: .
j_call: TRBJ1-4
v_call: TRBV5-1
cdr3_nt: TGCGCCAGCAGCTCAACTCAGGGGGCGGCAACTAATGAAAAACTGTTTTTT
cdr3_aa: CASSSTQGAATNEKLFF

d_call: .
clone_size: .
j_call: TRBJ1-1
v_call: TRBV5-6
cdr3_nt: TGTGCCAGCAGCTCCCCGGCCGGCTGGGCTTTCTTT
cdr3_aa: CASSSPAGWAFF

d_call: TRBD2
clone_size: .
j_call: TRBJ2-7
v_call: TRBV28
cdr3_nt: TGTGCCAGCAGTCCCAGCGGGAGGAGCTCCTACGAGCAGTACTTC
cdr3_aa: CASSPSGRSSYEQYF

d_call: TRBD2
clone_size: .
j_call: TRBJ2-2
v_call: TRBV4-1
cdr3_nt: TGCGCCAGCAGCCTTCGCCCCCTAGCGGGAGAGCAGAGCGGGGAGCTGTTTTTT
cdr3_aa: CASSLRPLAGEQSGELFF

d_call: .
clone_size: .
j_call: TRBJ1-5
v_call: TRBV2
cdr3_nt: TGTGCCAGCAGTGAAGCGACTGCCCAGCATTTT
cdr3_aa: CASSEATAQHF

d_call: .
clone_size: .
j_call: TRBJ2-6
v_call: TRBV11-3
cdr3_nt: TGTGCCAGCAGCTTTTCTCTGCCGGTGTTATCTCGATCTGGGGCCAACGTCCTGACTTTC
cdr3_aa: CASSFSLPVLSRSGANVLTF

d_call: .
clone_size: .
j_call: TRBJ2-3
v_call: TRBV7-9
cdr3_nt: TGTGCCAGCAGCCCCTACCCGCGTAGCACAGATACGCAGTATTTT
cdr3_aa: CASSPYPRSTDTQYF

d_call: TRBD1
clone_size: few
j_call: TRBJ1-2
v_call: TRBV5-1
cdr3_nt: TGCGCCAGCAGCCCGGGGACAGGGACCTATGGCTACACCTTC
cdr3_aa: CASSPGTGTYGYTF

d_call: TRBD1
clone_size: .
j_call: TRBJ2-7
v_call: TRBV19
cdr3_nt: TGTGCCCCACGGTTGGGACAGGGAAGGTTGAAGCAGTACTTC
cdr3_aa: CAPRLGQGRLKQYF

d_call: .
clone_size: .
j_call: TRBJ1-5
v_call: TRBV28
cdr3_nt: TGTGCCAGCACCCAAGCCATTAGCAATCAGCCCCAGCATTTT
cdr3_aa: CASTQAISNQPQHF

d_call: TRBD1
clone_size: .
j_call: TRBJ1-1
v_call: TRBV28
cdr3_nt: TGTGCCAGCAGGAGGACAGGGGGTGGCGACACTGAAGCTTTCTTT
cdr3_aa: CASRRTGGGDTEAFF

d_call: .
clone_size: .
j_call: TRBJ2-5
v_call: TRBV7-3
cdr3_nt: TGTGCCAGCAGCTTGGGTCTGCAAGAGACCCAGTACTTC
cdr3_aa: CASSLGLQETQYF

d_call: .
clone_size: .
j_call: TRBJ1-3
v_call: TRBV25-1
cdr3_nt: TGTGCCAGCTCCAAATACATGGACGCCTCTGGAAACACCATATATTTT
cdr3_aa: CASSKYMDASGNTIYF

d_call: TRBD1
clone_size: .
j_call: TRBJ2-7
v_call: TRBV6-6
cdr3_nt: TGTGCCAGCAGCCTCCGGCCAGGGGGTGCAACCTACGAGCAGTACTTC
cdr3_aa: CASSLRPGGATYEQYF

d_call: .
clone_size: .
j_call: TRBJ1-1
v_call: TRBV5-1
cdr3_nt: TGCGCCAGCAGCTTGACGGGGGTCACTGAAGCTTTCTTT
cdr3_aa: CASSLTGVTEAFF

d_call: .
clone_size: .
j_call: TRBJ1-2
v_call: TRBV7-9
cdr3_nt: TGTGCCAGCAGCTTAGGAGGGCATGTGGTGAGTGGCTACACCTTC
cdr3_aa: CASSLGGHVVSGYTF

d_call: .
clone_size: .
j_call: TRBJ1-4
v_call: TRBV7-9
cdr3_nt: TGTGCCAGCAGCGTCACCGGGGCATCCGAAAATGAAAAACTGTTTTTT
cdr3_aa: CASSVTGASENEKLFF

d_call: .
clone_size: .
j_call: TRBJ2-7
v_call: TRBV5-5
cdr3_nt: TGTGCCAGCAGCGTCGAAGGGGCGGGACTGTCCTACGAGCAGTACTTC
cdr3_aa: CASSVEGAGLSYEQYF

d_call: .
clone_size: .
j_call: TRBJ2-3
v_call: TRBV12-5
cdr3_nt: TGTGCTAGTGGTTTGGTACTGGTCGACGGCACAGATACGCAGTATTTT
cdr3_aa: CASGLVLVDGTDTQYF

d_call: .
clone_size: .
j_call: TRBJ2-3
v_call: TRBV11-2
cdr3_nt: TGTGCCAGCAGCGAGGAGGCAGATACGCAGTATTTT
cdr3_aa: CASSEEADTQYF

d_call: .
clone_size: .
j_call: TRBJ1-3
v_call: TRBV28
cdr3_nt: TGTGCCAGCAGTTTTTACCCAGGGACCGCTGGAAACACCATATATTTT
cdr3_aa: CASSFYPGTAGNTIYF

d_call: .
clone_size: .
j_call: TRBJ2-5
v_call: TRBV9
cdr3_nt: TGTGCCAGCAGCGTGGAGGGGGGCGGGGAGACCCAGTACTTC
cdr3_aa: CASSVEGGGETQYF

d_call: .
clone_size: few
j_call: TRBJ1-1
v_call: TRBV5-5
cdr3_nt: TGTGCCAGCAGCGCACAAAACACTGAAGCTTTCTTT
cdr3_aa: CASSAQNTEAFF

d_call: .
clone_size: .
j_call: TRBJ2-1
v_call: TRBV7-2
cdr3_nt: TGTGCCAGCAGCTTAAAGGGGGCTAGCGGATACAATGAGCAGTTCTTC
cdr3_aa: CASSLKGASGYNEQFF

d_call: TRBD2
clone_size: .
j_call: TRBJ2-1
v_call: TRBV7-3
cdr3_nt: TGTGCCAGCAGTCGGACTAGCGGCCTGGGTGGGAATGAGCAGTTCTTC
cdr3_aa: CASSRTSGLGGNEQFF

d_call: .
clone_size: few
j_call: TRBJ1-6
v_call: TRBV27
cdr3_nt: TGTGCCAGCAGCGAGATCTATAATTCACCCCTCCACTTT
cdr3_aa: CASSEIYNSPLHF

d_call: .
clone_size: .
j_call: TRBJ2-1
v_call: TRBV14
cdr3_nt: TGTGCCAGCAGCCGGCACAGGGCGGGTGGATTGTTCTTC
cdr3_aa: CASSRHRAGGLFF

d_call: .
clone_size: .
j_call: TRBJ2-3
v_call: TRBV5-4
cdr3_nt: TGTGCCAGCAGCTTGGCGGACAGAAAACTAGATACGCAGTATTTT
cdr3_aa: CASSLADRKLDTQYF

d_call: .
clone_size: once
j_call: TRBJ1-1
v_call: TRBV6-5
cdr3_nt: TGTGCCAGCAGTCAGGGGAACACTGAAGCTTTCTTT
cdr3_aa: CASSQGNTEAFF

d_call: TRBD1
clone_size: .
j_call: TRBJ2-7
v_call: TRBV5-1
cdr3_nt: TGCGCCAGCAGCTTCACAGGGGGCAAGTCCTACGAGCAGTACTTC
cdr3_aa: CASSFTGGKSYEQYF

d_call: .
clone_size: .
j_call: TRBJ1-3
v_call: TRBV28
cdr3_nt: TGTGCCAGCAATGAACAGGGCTCTGGAAACACCATATATTTT
cdr3_aa: CASNEQGSGNTIYF

d_call: .
clone_size: .
j_call: TRBJ2-3
v_call: TRBV11-2
cdr3_nt: TGTGCCAGCAGCCATTACAGCGCAAACACAGATACGCAGTATTTT
cdr3_aa: CASSHYSANTDTQYF

d_call: .
clone_size: .
j_call: TRBJ2-1
v_call: TRBV6-5
cdr3_nt: TGTGCCAGCAGGAAGGGCAATGAGCAGTTCTTC
cdr3_aa: CASRKGNEQFF

d_call: .
clone_size: .
j_call: TRBJ2-3
v_call: TRBV18
cdr3_nt: TGTGCCAGCTCACCACCCAGACAGACTAGCACAGATACGCAGTATTTT
cdr3_aa: CASSPPRQTSTDTQYF

d_call: TRBD1
clone_size: .
j_call: TRBJ1-1
v_call: TRBV7-9
cdr3_nt: TGTGCCAGCAGCTCAGCGGGACAGGGGGACACTGAAGCTTTCTTT
cdr3_aa: CASSSAGQGDTEAFF

d_call: .
clone_size: .
j_call: TRBJ2-1
v_call: TRBV9
cdr3_nt: TGTGCCAGCAGCGCACAAGCGGTGCCCTACAATGAGCAGTTCTTC
cdr3_aa: CASSAQAVPYNEQFF

d_call: .
clone_size: .
j_call: TRBJ2-7
v_call: TRBV28
cdr3_nt: TGTGCCAGCAGGACCCTATGGGGTTACGAGCAGTACTTC
cdr3_aa: CASRTLWGYEQYF